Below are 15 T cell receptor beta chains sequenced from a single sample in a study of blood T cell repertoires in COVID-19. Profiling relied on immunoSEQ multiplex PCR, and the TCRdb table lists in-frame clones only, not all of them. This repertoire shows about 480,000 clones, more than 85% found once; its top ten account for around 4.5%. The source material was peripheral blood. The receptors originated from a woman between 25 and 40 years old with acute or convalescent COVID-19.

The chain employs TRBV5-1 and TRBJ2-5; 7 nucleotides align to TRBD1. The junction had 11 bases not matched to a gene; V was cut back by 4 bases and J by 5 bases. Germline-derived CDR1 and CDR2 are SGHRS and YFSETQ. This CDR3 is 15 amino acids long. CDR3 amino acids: CASSETGSWGETQYF. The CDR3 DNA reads TGCGCCAGCAGCGAGACAGGGTCTTGGGGGGAGACCCAGTACTTC.

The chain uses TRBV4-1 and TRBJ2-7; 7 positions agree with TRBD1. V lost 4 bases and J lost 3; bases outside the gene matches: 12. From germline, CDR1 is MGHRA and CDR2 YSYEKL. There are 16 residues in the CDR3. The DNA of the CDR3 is TGCGCCAGCAGCCCGGGGTATGGACAGGCGGACTACGAGCAGTACTTC. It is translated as CASSPGYGQADYEQYF.

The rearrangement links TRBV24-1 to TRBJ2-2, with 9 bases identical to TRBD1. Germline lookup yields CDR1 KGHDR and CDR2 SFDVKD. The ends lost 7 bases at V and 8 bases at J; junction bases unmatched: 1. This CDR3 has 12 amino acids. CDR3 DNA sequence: TGTGCCACCAGGACAGGGGGAGGGGAGCTGTTTTTT. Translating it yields CATRTGGGELFF.

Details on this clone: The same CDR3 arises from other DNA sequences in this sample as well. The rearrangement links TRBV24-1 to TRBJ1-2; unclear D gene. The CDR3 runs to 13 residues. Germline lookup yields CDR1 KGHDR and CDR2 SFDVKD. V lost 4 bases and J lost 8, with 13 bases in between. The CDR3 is CATSDSGFAGYTF. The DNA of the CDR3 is TGTGCCACCAGTGACTCGGGGTTTGCAGGCTACACCTTC.

The CDR3 DNA follows: TGTGCCAGCAGTAGGCCTGGGCAGGGCTGGGCCAACGTCCTGACTTTC. It codes for CASSRPGQGWANVLTF. This rearrangement joins TRBV28 to TRBJ2-6; maybe TRBD1 (5 bases). V gave up 5 bases and J gave up 5 bases, with 16 bases separating them. The CDR3 covers 16 residues. Germline loops: CDR1 MDHEN, CDR2 SYDVKM.

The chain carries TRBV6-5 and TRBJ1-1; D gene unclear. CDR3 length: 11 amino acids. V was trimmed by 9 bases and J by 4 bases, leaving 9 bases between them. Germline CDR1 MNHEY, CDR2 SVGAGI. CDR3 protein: CASGGSTEAFF. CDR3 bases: TGTGCCAGTGGTGGGAGCACTGAAGCTTTCTTT.

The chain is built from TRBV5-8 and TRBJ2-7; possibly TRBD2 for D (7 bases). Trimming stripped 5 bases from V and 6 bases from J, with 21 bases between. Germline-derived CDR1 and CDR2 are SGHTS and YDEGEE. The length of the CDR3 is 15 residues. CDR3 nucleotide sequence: TGTGCCAGCAGATACGGGTCTGGGGGGGCCCGCGAGCAGTACTTC. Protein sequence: CASRYGSGGAREQYF.

CDR3 DNA: TGTGCCAGTAGTTTAAGCAATCAGCCCCAGCATTTT. This gives the protein CASSLSNQPQHF. This chain connects TRBV19 to TRBJ1-5; D uncertain. The CDR3 extends over 12 amino acids. With 5 bases removed from V and 1 base from J, the gap between germline ends came to 3 bases. From germline, CDR1 is LNHDA and CDR2 SQIVND (reference sequence).

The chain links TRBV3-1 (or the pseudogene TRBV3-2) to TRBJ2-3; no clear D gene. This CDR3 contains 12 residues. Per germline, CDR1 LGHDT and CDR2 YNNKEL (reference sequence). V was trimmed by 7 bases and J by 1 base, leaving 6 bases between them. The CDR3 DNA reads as TGTGCCAGCAATGAGGGCACAGATACGCAGTATTTT. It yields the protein CASNEGTDTQYF.

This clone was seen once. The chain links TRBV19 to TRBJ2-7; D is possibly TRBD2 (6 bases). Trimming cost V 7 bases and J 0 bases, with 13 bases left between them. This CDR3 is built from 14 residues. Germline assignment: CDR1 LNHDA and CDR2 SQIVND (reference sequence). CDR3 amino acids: CASNLGGSSYEQYF. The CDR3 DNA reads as TGTGCCAGTAACCTGGGAGGATCCTCCTACGAGCAGTACTTC.

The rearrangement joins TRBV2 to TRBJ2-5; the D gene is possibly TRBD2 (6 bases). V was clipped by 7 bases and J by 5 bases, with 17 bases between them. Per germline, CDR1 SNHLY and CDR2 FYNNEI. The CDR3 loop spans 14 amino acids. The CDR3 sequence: CASTRLVLRETQYF. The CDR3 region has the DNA TGTGCCAGCACTCGACTAGTGTTAAGGGAGACCCAGTACTTC.

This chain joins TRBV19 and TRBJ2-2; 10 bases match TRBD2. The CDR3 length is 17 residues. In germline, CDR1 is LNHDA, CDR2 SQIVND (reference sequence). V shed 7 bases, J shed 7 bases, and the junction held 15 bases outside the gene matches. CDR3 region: CASTYEGGTSARGELFF. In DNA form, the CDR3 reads TGTGCCAGTACCTACGAAGGCGGGACTAGCGCACGCGGGGAGCTGTTTTTT.

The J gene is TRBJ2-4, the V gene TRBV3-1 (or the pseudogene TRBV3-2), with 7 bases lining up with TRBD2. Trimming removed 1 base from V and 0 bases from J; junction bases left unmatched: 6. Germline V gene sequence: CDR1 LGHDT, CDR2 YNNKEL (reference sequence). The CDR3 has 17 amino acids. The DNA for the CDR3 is TGTGCCAGCAGCCAAGCTAGCGGAAACCTAGCCAAAAACATTCAGTACTTC. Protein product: CASSQASGNLAKNIQYF.

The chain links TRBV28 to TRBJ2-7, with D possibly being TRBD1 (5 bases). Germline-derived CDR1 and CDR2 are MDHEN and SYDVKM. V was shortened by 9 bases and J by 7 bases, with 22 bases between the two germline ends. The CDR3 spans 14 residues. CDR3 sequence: CARVTGHPRWEQYF. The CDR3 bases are TGTGCCAGAGTTACAGGACACCCGCGATGGGAGCAGTACTTC. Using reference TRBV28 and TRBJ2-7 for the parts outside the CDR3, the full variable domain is DVKVTQSSRYLVKRTGEKVFLECVQDMDHENMFWYRQDPGLGLRLIYFSYDVKMKEKGDIPEGYSVSREKKERFSLILESASTNQTSMYLCARVTGHPRWEQYFGPGTRLTVT.

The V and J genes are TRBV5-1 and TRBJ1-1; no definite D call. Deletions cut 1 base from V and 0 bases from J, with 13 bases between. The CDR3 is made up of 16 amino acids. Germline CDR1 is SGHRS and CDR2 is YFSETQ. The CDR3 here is CASSLQVGGVNTEAFF. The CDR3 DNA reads TGCGCCAGCAGCTTGCAAGTAGGAGGAGTGAACACTGAAGCTTTCTTT.